The 5 T cell receptor beta chains reported below all come from one sample, sequenced in a study of shared clonotypes between healthy human individuals (dated by TCRdb to 2018 to 2021). CD8 naive samples consisted of CD45RO-negative cells that were positively selected for CCR7, yielding a CD45RA+CCR7+ population without TemRA cells. Libraries were constructed by the immunoSEQ multiplex PCR assay. The table comes from immuneACCESS by way of TCRdb, which keeps in-frame sequences with V and J called. Part of the clones is missing from these tables; in studies checked, under half for an unresolved V gene and the rest for unknown reasons. The sample table records some 2.1 million clones; 93% of these occur just once. The ten largest clones capture about 1.6% of the sample. Sequencing was performed on naive CD8+ T cells from PBMCs. In the paper's terms, the cell subset or site label means: CD45RA+CCR7+. Source of these receptors: a man aged 18 to 35 in good health. Some clones in this sample may be carry-over from other donors' samples.

The chain recombines TRBV27 with TRBJ2-7; weak D call: TRBD2 (6 bases). Trimming cost V 5 bases and J 0 bases, with 17 bases left between them. This CDR3 is built from 16 residues. Per germline, CDR1 MNHEY and CDR2 SMNVEV (reference sequence). The CDR3 DNA sequence: TGTGCCAGCAGTCCAAGCCGCGGGGCCACCTCCTACGAGCAGTACTTC. It translates to CASSPSRGATSYEQYF.

The CDR3 coding sequence is TGTGCCAGCAGCTTAGGGAGGGGGCCCTCCTACGAGCAGTACTTC. This gives the protein CASSLGRGPSYEQYF. The chain uses TRBV11-2 and TRBJ2-7; a possible D gene is TRBD1 (7 bases). V gave up 1 base and J gave up 0 bases, with 10 bases separating them. Germline V lookup: CDR1 SGHAT, CDR2 FQNNGV. CDR3 length equals 15 residues.

The chain is built from TRBV4-1 and TRBJ2-5; 9 bases fit TRBD1. V shed 4 bases, J shed 11 bases, and the junction held 8 bases outside the gene matches. The CDR3 is 13 residues long. CDR1 is MGHRA and CDR2 is YSYEKL in the germline V gene. CDR3 nucleotide sequence: TGCGCCAGCAGCCTGGGACAGGGTACGCAGCAGTACTTC. Amino acid sequence: CASSLGQGTQQYF.

This rearrangement joins TRBV19 to TRBJ2-7; D uncertain. The V and J ends lost 4 bases and 2 bases respectively, with 6 bases between them. CDR1 is LNHDA, CDR2 SQIVND, per germline (reference sequence). The length of the CDR3 is 12 residues. CDR3 sequence reads: CASSTDTYEQYF. DNA of the CDR3: TGTGCCAGTAGTACCGACACCTACGAGCAGTACTTC. Complete variable domain (other parts from reference TRBV19 and TRBJ2-7): DGGITQSPKYLFRKEGQNVTLSCEQNLNHDAMYWYRQDPGQGLRLIYYSQIVNDFQKGDIAEGYSVSREKKESFPLTVTSAQKNPTAFYLCASSTDTYEQYFGPGTRLTVT.

This chain links TRBV18 with TRBJ1-2; maybe TRBD1 (5 bases). The CDR3 spans 17 residues. Germline lookup yields CDR1 KGHSH and CDR2 LQKENI. V was shortened by 0 bases and J by 2 bases, with 16 bases between the two germline ends. The DNA for the CDR3 is TGTGCCAGCTCACCACCTTTCCTTCTCGGGGACAACTATGGCTACACCTTC. Translating it yields CASSPPFLLGDNYGYTF.